This T cell receptor beta chain comes out of a study of regulatory T cells in long-lasting Graves disease. The wider study: Patients with persistent Graves' disease had over 5 years of antithyroid drugs and persistent TSH receptor antibodies.

The CDR3 has 13 residues. Germline loops: CDR1 SNHLY, CDR2 FYNNEI. Sample time point: persistent/refractory GD, antithyroid drugs over 5 years with positive TRAb. Construction of the TCR library relied on RNA isolated from PBMCs. Building the TCR beta libraries relied on iRepertoire HTBI primers, and CDR3 regions underwent Arm-PCR. TCRdb passed the multiplex PCR reads through MiXCR, listing each CDR3 protein once. This table has roughly 400,000 distinct CDR3 sequences, roughly 20% appearing once. About this clonotype: This may come from a read error, since a much larger clone is one base off.

The sample consisted of peripheral blood mononuclear cells (PBMCs), taken when the disease was refractory, from a patient treated with antithyroid drugs. This sequence originates from a female donor with Graves disease. The rearrangement joins TRBV2 to TRBJ2-5; D unclear. The CDR3 sequence: CASSVSDQETLYF. DNA for the CDR3: TGTGCCAGCAGTGTGTCAGATCAAGAGACCCTGTACTTC.